The 25 T cell receptor beta chains given below trace back to one sample, sequenced in a study of cytomegalovirus exposure and HLA in healthy donors. It was with 60 Vbeta and 13 Jbeta primers that the PCR ran. TCRdb keeps only in-frame clones here, not all; method: immunoSEQ multiplex PCR. The data hold 55,000 to 80,000 clones, with less than 85% observed a single time. The sample comprised PBMCs. The receptors were gathered from a woman in her twenties or thirties in good health and CMV-seronegative.

The CDR3 DNA reads as TGTGCCAGCATACCGCCCGCGGGAGGATATGCAGATACGCAGTATTTT. Translation: CASIPPAGGYADTQYF. The chain uses TRBV7-9 and TRBJ2-3; 8 nucleotides match TRBD2. Germline loops: CDR1 SEHNR, CDR2 FQNEAQ (reference sequence). The junction had 13 bases not matched to a gene; V was cut back by 7 bases and J by 4 bases. This CDR3 spans 16 amino acids.

This sequence joins TRBV5-6 and TRBJ2-1; D call uncertain. Looked up from germline, CDR1 is SGHDT and CDR2 is YYEEEE. The V and J ends lost 5 bases and 2 bases respectively, with 17 bases between them. CDR3 size: 16 residues. CDR3 loop: CASRRILDLAYNEQFF. CDR3 in DNA: TGTGCCAGCAGACGGATCCTCGACTTAGCCTACAATGAGCAGTTCTTC. Full variable domain (outside the CDR3, taken from reference TRBV5-6 and TRBJ2-1): DAGVTQSPTHLIKTRGQQVTLRCSPKSGHDTVSWYQQALGQGPQFIFQYYEEEERQRGNFPDRFSGHQFPNYSSELNVNALLLGDSALYLCASRRILDLAYNEQFFGPGTRLTVL.

The chain is built from TRBV5-1 and TRBJ2-7; tentatively, D is TRBD1 (5 bases). Germline CDR1 and CDR2: SGHRS and YFSETQ. V was clipped by 0 bases and J by 3 bases, with 10 bases between them. The CDR3 runs 14 residues. The CDR3: CASSLVGPLYEQYF. The CDR3 nucleotides read TGCGCCAGCAGCTTGGTGGGGCCACTCTACGAGCAGTACTTC.

This rearrangement joins TRBV19 to TRBJ1-3; tentative D call: TRBD1 (6 bases). The CDR3 has 14 residues. Trimming cost V 7 bases and J 7 bases, with 17 bases left between them. CDR1 is LNHDA, CDR2 SQIVND, per germline (reference sequence). The DNA for the CDR3 is TGTGCCAGTACCCTCCAGGGGATTAGGAACACCATATATTTT. Translating gives CASTLQGIRNTIYF.

The chain carries TRBV4-3 and TRBJ2-5; possibly TRBD2 for D (6 bases). The CDR3 has 16 amino acids. Germline CDR1 and CDR2: LGHNA and YSLEER. Trimming took off 3 bases at V and 0 bases at J, with 14 bases between the two ends. The CDR3 reads CASSHQAGLYQETQYF. CDR3 coding DNA: TGCGCCAGCAGCCATCAGGCGGGATTGTACCAAGAGACCCAGTACTTC.

Note on this clone: Compared with germline, one end of the junction differs, possibly owing to a read error. The V gene is TRBV5-4, the J gene TRBJ1-2; D gene uncertain. There are 12 residues in the CDR3. Germline-derived CDR1 and CDR2 are SGHNT and YYREEE (reference sequence). CDR3 amino acids: CASSLDNYGYPF. The CDR3 DNA is TGTGCCAGCAGCTTAGATAACTATGGCTACCCCTTC.

The chain recombines TRBV7-9 with TRBJ2-7, with 9 bases lining up with TRBD1. The CDR3 spans 15 residues. Losses at the gene ends were 1 base for V and 3 bases for J; bases not matched to a gene: 4. CDR1 is SEHNR, CDR2 FQNEAQ, per germline (reference sequence). CDR3 sequence (DNA): TGTGCCAGCAGCTTAGACGGGACAGGGTTCTACGAGCAGTACGTC. It codes for CASSLDGTGFYEQYV.

The rearrangement joins TRBV10-1 to TRBJ2-3, with 8 bases matching TRBD2. Germline V lookup: CDR1 WNHNN, CDR2 SYGVQD (reference sequence). This CDR3 region has 15 residues. J lost 2 bases, V lost 3 bases, and 4 bases had no gene match. CDR3 sequence (DNA): TGCGCCAGCAGTGAAGCGGGAGTTTCCACAGATACGCAGTATTTT. Translated, it gives CASSEAGVSTDTQYF.

The chain recombines TRBV27 with TRBJ1-2; unclear D gene. The CDR3 totals 13 residues. V dropped 2 bases and J dropped 8 bases, with 12 bases sitting between them. Germline lookup yields CDR1 MNHEY and CDR2 SMNVEV (reference sequence). The CDR3 here is CASSLPDLRGYTF. CDR3 DNA: TGTGCCAGCAGTTTACCCGACCTGAGGGGCTACACCTTC.

This clone was detected once. The genes are TRBV6-6 and TRBJ2-2; TRBD1 agrees at 7 bases. With V trimmed by 3 bases and J by 7 bases, 8 bases remained unmatched. The germline gives CDR1 MNHNY, CDR2 SVGAGI (reference sequence). The CDR3 loop spans 15 amino acids. As DNA, the CDR3 is TGTGCCAGCAGTTATTTCACAGGGGTTAGCGGGGAGCTGTTTTTT. Translating gives CASSYFTGVSGELFF.

The chain links TRBV7-9 to TRBJ2-1, with D possibly TRBD2 on 6 matching bases. Germline V gene data show CDR1 as SEHNR and CDR2 as FQNEAQ (reference sequence). This CDR3 has 15 residues. Deletions cut 5 bases from V and 8 bases from J, with 19 bases between. CDR3 loop: CASSPTGSIADEQFF. The CDR3 coding sequence is TGTGCCAGCAGCCCCACCGGGAGCATAGCGGATGAGCAGTTCTTC.

As DNA, the CDR3 is TGTGCCAGTAGGCAGGGACAGGGACCCAATCAGCCCCAGCATTTT. It codes for CASRQGQGPNQPQHF. The chain is built from TRBV19 and TRBJ1-5, with TRBD1 identical over 9 bases. Germline lookup yields CDR1 LNHDA and CDR2 SQIVND (reference sequence). The V segment lost 6 bases and the J segment 3 bases; nucleotides outside the gene matches: 6. This CDR3 has 15 residues.

This clone was recorded a few times. The J gene is TRBJ1-4, the V gene TRBV6-5, with D possibly being TRBD1 (6 bases). From germline, CDR1 is MNHEY and CDR2 SVGAGI. V lost 8 bases, J lost 7 bases, and 17 bases lay in between. The CDR3 runs to 14 residues. The CDR3 region is CASRGGGESEKLFF. CDR3 bases: TGTGCCAGCCGGGGAGGGGGAGAGTCTGAAAAACTGTTTTTT.

The chain carries TRBV2 and TRBJ2-3, with 7 bases aligning to TRBD2. With V trimmed by 3 bases and J by 2 bases, 8 bases remained unmatched. CDR3 size: 16 residues. Germline V gene sequence: CDR1 SNHLY, CDR2 FYNNEI. The CDR3 DNA sequence: TGTGCCAGCAGTGAGGACGGGAGGCTCCCCACAGATACGCAGTATTTT. Translation gives CASSEDGRLPTDTQYF.

The chain has TRBV15 and TRBJ1-4; no firm D call. The CDR3 is 12 residues long. V gave up 0 bases and J gave up 10 bases, with 6 bases separating them. Germline-derived CDR1 and CDR2 are LNHNV and YYDKDF (reference sequence). The CDR3 nucleotides read TGTGCCACCAGCAGAGATCAGGCAAAACTGTTTTTT. Translation: CATSRDQAKLFF.

V is TRBV6-5 and J is TRBJ1-1, with a tentative D call TRBD1 (5 bases). Deletions cut 4 bases from V and 7 bases from J, with 10 bases between. The germline CDR1 and CDR2 sequences are MNHEY and SVGAGI. This CDR3 spans 12 amino acids. CDR3 sequence: CASSLGGGEAFF. Written as DNA, the CDR3 is TGTGCCAGCAGTTTAGGCGGGGGTGAAGCTTTCTTT.

The rearrangement uses TRBV7-9 and TRBJ2-5; 8 bases map to TRBD2. V was clipped by 5 bases and J by 1 base; unmatched bases: 9. Germline-derived CDR1 and CDR2 are SEHNR and FQNEAQ (reference sequence). This CDR3 has 16 residues. Here the CDR3 reads CASSTRAGGFQETQYF. The DNA of the CDR3 is TGTGCCAGCAGCACACGGGCGGGGGGTTTCCAAGAGACCCAGTACTTC.

The genes are TRBV18 and TRBJ1-5; D is perhaps TRBD1 (5 bases). Germline loops: CDR1 KGHSH, CDR2 LQKENI. Trimming removed 2 bases from V and 2 bases from J, with 13 bases in between. CDR3 length: 16 amino acids. CDR3 DNA: TGTGCCAGCTCACCAGAACGCGGGGCAGGCAATCAGCCCCAGCATTTT. Its protein product is CASSPERGAGNQPQHF.

The gene calls are TRBV27 and TRBJ1-3, with D maybe TRBD1 (5 bases). The CDR3 runs to 16 residues. Germline lookup yields CDR1 MNHEY and CDR2 SMNVEV (reference sequence). V was shortened by 0 bases and J by 2 bases, with 11 bases between the two germline ends. The CDR3 DNA follows: TGTGCCAGCAGTTTATCGTTAACAGGACCTGGAAACACCATATATTTT. Translated: CASSLSLTGPGNTIYF.

In its sample, this clone was seen once. J is TRBJ1-2 and V is TRBV7-9; D is perhaps TRBD1 (5 bases). CDR1 and CDR2 from the germline V gene are SEHNR and FQNEAQ (reference sequence). The ends were cut back, 3 bases at V and 4 bases at J, with 18 bases in the middle. CDR3 length equals 16 residues. The CDR3 spells CASSLSAVDTIYGYTF. CDR3 bases: TGTGCCAGCAGCTTGAGCGCAGTGGACACCATCTATGGCTACACCTTC. Variable domain in full (rest from reference TRBV7-9 and TRBJ1-2): DTGVSQNPRHKITKRGQNVTFRCDPISEHNRLYWYRQTLGQGPEFLTYFQNEAQLEKSRLLSDRFSAERPKGSFSTLEIQRTEQGDSAMYLCASSLSAVDTIYGYTFGSGTRLTVV.

Worth noting for this clone: Other DNA variants within this sample encode the same CDR3. The CDR3 spells CASSLRQGNQPQHF. In nucleotides, the CDR3 is TGTGCCAGCAGTCTAAGACAGGGCAATCAGCCCCAGCATTTT. V and J are TRBV27 and TRBJ1-5; TRBD1 might be the D (6 bases). V lost 5 bases and J 2 bases, leaving 10 bases between the germline ends. Germline CDR1 MNHEY, CDR2 SMNVEV (reference sequence). The CDR3 totals 14 residues.

Regarding this clone: The sample holds other DNA sequences that translate to the same CDR3. The chain recombines TRBV5-1 with TRBJ2-3; tentatively, D is TRBD1 (5 bases). CDR1 is SGHRS and CDR2 is YFSETQ in the germline V gene. V lost 0 bases and J 0 bases, leaving 8 bases between the germline ends. The CDR3 extends over 15 amino acids. CDR3 region: CASSLEQASTDTQYF. The CDR3 region has the DNA TGCGCCAGCAGCTTGGAACAGGCTAGCACAGATACGCAGTATTTT. Variable domain in full (rest from reference TRBV5-1 and TRBJ2-3): KAGVTQTPRYLIKTRGQQVTLSCSPISGHRSVSWYQQTPGQGLQFLFEYFSETQRNKGNFPGRFSGRQFSNSRSEMNVSTLELGDSALYLCASSLEQASTDTQYFGPGTRLTVL.

The chain combines TRBV5-8 with TRBJ2-3; 12 bases are a match to TRBD2. The CDR3 consists of 15 residues. CDR1 and CDR2 from the germline V gene are SGHTS and YDEGEE. V trimming: 0 bases; J trimming: 5 bases; junction bases outside the gene matches: 1. This CDR3 reads CASSLGLAGEDTQYF. The CDR3 nucleotides are TGTGCCAGCAGCTTGGGACTAGCGGGAGAAGATACGCAGTATTTT.

The chain employs TRBV28 and TRBJ2-2, with 11 bases fitting TRBD2. Germline V gene lookup returns CDR1 MDHEN and CDR2 SYDVKM. Trimming cost V 1 base and J 4 bases; bases outside gene matches: 2. The CDR3 is made up of 16 amino acids. CDR3 in DNA: TGTGCCAGCAGTTTATTAGCGGGAGGGCGCACCGGGGAGCTGTTTTTT. Translated: CASSLLAGGRTGELFF.

V and J are TRBV19 and TRBJ2-3; tentatively, D is TRBD1 (6 bases). CDR1 LNHDA and CDR2 SQIVND come from the germline V gene (reference sequence). This CDR3 spans 12 amino acids. The ends were cut back, 9 bases at V and 0 bases at J, with 7 bases in the middle. The CDR3 nucleotides are TGTGCCAGCACAGGGAGCACAGATACGCAGTATTTT. Protein sequence: CASTGSTDTQYF.